A single sample is the source of the 18 T cell receptor beta chains below, sequenced in a study of control samples from healthy donors and cancer patients. The repertoire was sequenced with immunoSEQ multiplex PCR; TCRdb's copy has only in-frame clones and lacks some. The data show 170,000 or so clones, 80% to 95% seen once. Sequencing used blood. The receptor source for this set is a man between 18 and 29 years old in good health.

This clone was counted once. The chain is built from TRBV5-5 and TRBJ1-1; D call uncertain. The CDR3 is 14 residues long. Germline V gene sequence: CDR1 SGHKS, CDR2 YYEKEE (reference sequence). V shed 2 bases and J shed 7 bases, with 15 bases lying between them. CDR3 in amino acids: CASSFRRINDEAFF. DNA for the CDR3: TGTGCCAGCAGCTTTAGGAGAATAAATGATGAAGCTTTCTTT.

The chain recombines TRBV14 with TRBJ2-1; 11 bases agree with TRBD2. V trimming: 4 bases; J trimming: 5 bases; junction bases outside the gene matches: 4. Looked up from germline, CDR1 is SGHDN and CDR2 is FVKESK. CDR3 length equals 15 residues. CDR3 in amino acids: CASSPIAGGHNEQFF. In DNA form, the CDR3 reads TGTGCCAGCAGCCCTATAGCGGGGGGGCACAATGAGCAGTTCTTC.

V and J are TRBV4-1 and TRBJ2-3; 10 bases map to TRBD2. The trim removed 5 bases at V and 0 bases at J, leaving 14 bases unmatched. Germline CDR1 reads MGHRA; CDR2 reads YSYEKL. CDR3 length: 19 amino acids. CDR3 sequence reads: CASSGAFSGGLTSTDTQYF. CDR3 sequence (DNA): TGCGCCAGCAGCGGGGCTTTTAGCGGGGGGCTTACTAGCACAGATACGCAGTATTTT.

The chain couples TRBV4-2 to TRBJ1-5; D call uncertain. The CDR3 runs to 16 residues. Germline assignment: CDR1 LGHNA and CDR2 YNFKEQ. The V end was cut by 3 bases, the J end by 1 base, with 13 bases between. The CDR3 coding sequence is TGTGCCAGCAGCCAGGTAGGTACGTGGAGCAATCAGCCCCAGCATTTT. Protein: CASSQVGTWSNQPQHF.

This sequence joins TRBV2 and TRBJ1-6; D unresolved. Trimming shortened V by 6 bases and J by 7 bases, and 19 bases separated the two germline ends. CDR1 and CDR2 (germline): SNHLY, FYNNEI. There are 16 residues in the CDR3. The CDR3 loop is CASRARGLDPNSPLHF. The CDR3 DNA reads as TGTGCCAGCAGGGCCCGCGGTCTTGATCCCAATTCACCCCTCCACTTT.

The chain uses TRBV2 and TRBJ1-4; D may be TRBD1 (6 bases). Germline V gives CDR1 SNHLY, CDR2 FYNNEI. The V end lost 3 bases, the J end lost 12 bases, and 17 bases lay between the germline ends. The length of the CDR3 is 14 residues. This chain's CDR3 is CASSDRGGVMELFF. CDR3 bases: TGTGCCAGCAGTGACAGGGGAGGGGTGATGGAACTGTTTTTT.

This clone was counted between two and nine times. The V gene is TRBV6-5, the J gene TRBJ2-7; D is unclear. The V gene lost 5 bases and the J gene lost 2 bases, with 16 bases spanning the gap. The CDR3 is 15 residues long. CDR1 MNHEY and CDR2 SVGAGI come from the germline V gene. The CDR3 bases are TGTGCCAGCAGTATTGAACAGCTTATAGCCTACGAGCAGTACTTC. Its protein is CASSIEQLIAYEQYF.

The CDR3 loop reads CASSLRGQIKNIQYF. CDR3 in DNA: TGTGCCAGCAGCTTACGCGGACAGATCAAAAACATTCAGTACTTC. The J gene is TRBJ2-4, the V gene TRBV7-2, with D perhaps TRBD1 (6 bases). V was shortened by 2 bases and J by 3 bases, with 11 bases between the two germline ends. The length of the CDR3 is 15 residues. CDR1 SGHTA and CDR2 FQGNSA come from the germline V gene.

The chain carries TRBV13 and TRBJ2-5, with a possible D match to TRBD1 (5 bases). There are 14 residues in the CDR3. Germline loops: CDR1 PRHDT, CDR2 FYEKMQ (reference sequence). Trimming took 2 bases from V and 5 from J, leaving 12 bases between them. CDR3 coding DNA: TGTGCCAGCAGCTTACAGGGTGTGTGGGAGACCCAGTACTTC. Translated: CASSLQGVWETQYF.

The chain has TRBV9 and TRBJ2-1; 7 bases match TRBD2. Germline assignment: CDR1 SGDLS and CDR2 YYNGEE. The CDR3 is 16 residues long. With 2 bases clipped from V and 3 bases from J, the junction kept 8 bases outside the gene matches. Here the CDR3 DNA reads TGTGCCAGCAGCGTTACTGTGGGGGGGTTCTACAATGAGCAGTTCTTC. Its protein is CASSVTVGGFYNEQFF.

The V gene is TRBV3-1 (or the pseudogene TRBV3-2), the J gene TRBJ1-1; a possible D gene is TRBD1 (6 bases). With 2 bases removed from V and 4 bases from J, the gap between germline ends came to 11 bases. The germline CDR1 and CDR2 sequences are LGHDT and YNNKEL (reference sequence). The CDR3 runs to 14 residues. CDR3 in DNA: TGTGCCAGCAGCCAACGGGAAGGGGGCACTGAAGCTTTCTTT. It is translated as CASSQREGGTEAFF.

This sequence joins TRBV20-1 and TRBJ1-1; a possible D gene is TRBD1 (6 bases). The ends were cut back, 3 bases at V and 7 bases at J, with 9 bases in the middle. Germline V gene lookup returns CDR1 DFQATT and CDR2 SNEGSKA (reference sequence). This CDR3 region has 11 residues. Here the CDR3 reads CSARTGLEAFF. CDR3 nucleotides: TGCAGTGCTAGGACAGGACTTGAAGCTTTCTTT.

The rearrangement uses TRBV7-2 and TRBJ2-1; D could derive from TRBD1 or TRBD2 (5 bases each). The V end lost 1 base, the J end lost 14 bases, and 15 bases lay between the germline ends. Germline V gene data show CDR1 as SGHTA and CDR2 as FQGNSA. The CDR3 covers 13 residues. The CDR3 nucleotides are TGTGCCAGCAGCTTAGTGGCCGGGACCGGGGAGTTCTTC. Amino acids: CASSLVAGTGEFF.

The gene calls are TRBV5-4 and TRBJ1-2; possibly TRBD1 for D (6 bases). CDR1 SGHNT and CDR2 YYREEE come from the germline V gene (reference sequence). V was shortened by 3 bases and J by 5 bases, with 14 bases between the two germline ends. This CDR3 comprises 14 residues. As DNA, the CDR3 is TGTGCCAGCAGCTCAGACAGGAGTCTTTATGGCTACACCTTC. Its protein is CASSSDRSLYGYTF.

This CDR3 reads CASSPRQGIQPQHF. The CDR3 DNA follows: TGTGCCAGTAGTCCCAGACAGGGGATTCAGCCCCAGCATTTT. J is TRBJ1-5 and V is TRBV19, with 8 bases that match TRBD1. After removal of 5 bases from V and 6 bases from J, the junction contained 6 bases not matched to a gene. Looked up from germline, CDR1 is LNHDA and CDR2 is SQIVND (reference sequence). The CDR3 totals 14 residues.

The CDR3 is CASSSGDRGWNIQYF. For the CDR3, the DNA is TGTGCCAGCAGCTCCGGGGACAGGGGGTGGAACATTCAGTACTTC. This sequence joins TRBV5-6 and TRBJ2-4, with 11 bases aligning to TRBD1. This CDR3 contains 15 residues. In germline, CDR1 is SGHDT, CDR2 YYEEEE. V lost 3 bases to trimming and J lost 7 bases; unmatched junction nucleotides: 6.

This sequence joins TRBV6-5 and TRBJ1-6; 7 nucleotides line up with TRBD1. The CDR3 loop spans 16 amino acids. V gave up 0 bases and J gave up 4 bases; unmatched junction bases: 3. CDR1 and CDR2 from the germline V gene are MNHEY and SVGAGI. The CDR3, as DNA: TGTGCCAGCAGTTACTCGGGACAGCGATATAATTCACCCCTCCACTTT. Protein sequence: CASSYSGQRYNSPLHF.

This chain uses TRBV2 with TRBJ1-4; no clear D. Trimming removed 6 bases at V and 6 bases at J, with 17 bases between. The CDR3 totals 15 residues. From germline, CDR1 is SNHLY and CDR2 FYNNEI. CDR3 nucleotide sequence: TGTGCCAGCAGCCTCGGACGGAGCGCGGATGAAAAACTGTTTTTT. Its protein product is CASSLGRSADEKLFF.